One sample yielded the 26 T cell receptor beta chains listed below, sequenced in a study of blood T cells in healthy people across ages. A second PCR of 7 to 11 cycles used a sample-barcoded 5' primer and a J-beta primer mix. TCRdb redid the calling of the 5' RACE reads with MiXCR, one entry per CDR3 protein. The data show around 1,800,000 distinct CDR3 sequences, 30% to 40% seen once. Source material: blood. Receptors were obtained from a human donor in good health.

This clonotype was detected once. The V call is TRBV12-3 or TRBV12-4, the J call TRBJ2-1, with 7 bases matching TRBD1. The CDR3 is 16 residues long. Trimming at V came to 6 bases and at J to 6 bases, leaving 14 bases not matched to a gene. This chain's CDR3 is CASRGWGTGDRNEQFF. The CDR3, as DNA: TGTGCCAGCAGGGGGTGGGGCACAGGGGATCGCAATGAGCAGTTCTTC.

This chain uses TRBV20-1 with TRBJ2-4, with unresolved D. The J call may be faulty, since TRBJ2-5 better matches the DNA end. The CDR3 loop spans 14 amino acids. Germline assignment: CDR1 DFQATT and CDR2 SNEGSKA (reference sequence). CDR3 region: CSAIVGHAGETQYF. The CDR3, as DNA: TGCAGTGCTATCGTGGGCCACGCCGGAGAGACCCAGTACTTC.

In its sample, this clonotype was seen a few times. V is TRBV28 and J is TRBJ2-7, with 8 bases lining up with TRBD1. The CDR3 is made up of 15 amino acids. With 6 bases clipped from V and 2 bases from J, the junction kept 9 bases outside the gene matches. Germline V gene data show CDR1 as MDHEN and CDR2 as SYDVKM. The CDR3 coding sequence is TGTGCCAGCAGACCTGTCCTGACAGGGGCCTACGAGCAGTACTTC. Amino acids: CASRPVLTGAYEQYF. Full variable domain (remainder filled in from reference TRBV28 and TRBJ2-7): DVKVTQSSRYLVKRTGEKVFLECVQDMDHENMFWYRQDPGLGLRLIYFSYDVKMKEKGDIPEGYSVSREKKERFSLILESASTNQTSMYLCASRPVLTGAYEQYFGPGTRLTVT.

Worth noting for this clonotype: At one end, the junction sequence differs from germline, possibly due to a read error. This chain uses TRBV7-2 with TRBJ1-2; maybe TRBD1 (5 bases). Per the germline V gene, CDR1 is SGHTA and CDR2 is FQGNSA. The length of the CDR3 is 15 residues. The CDR3 DNA is TGTGCCAGCAGACAACCGGGACTCCAAAACTATGGCCACACCTTC. The encoded protein is CASRQPGLQNYGHTF.

V gene TRBV4-1 combines with J gene TRBJ1-2; 7 nucleotides align to TRBD1. The germline V gene encodes CDR1 MGHRA and CDR2 YSYEKL. This CDR3 is built from 16 residues. Unmatched junction bases numbered 11, after V lost 4 bases and J lost 3 bases. CDR3: CASSRRDRRAHYGYTF. The DNA of the CDR3 is TGCGCCAGCAGCCGTCGGGACAGACGAGCCCACTATGGCTACACCTTC.

The table lists this clonotype with many counts. The chain is built from TRBV12-3 or TRBV12-4 and TRBJ2-3; unclear D gene. The CDR3 covers 11 residues. V was shortened by 5 bases and J by 6 bases, with 6 bases between the two germline ends. The CDR3 nucleotides are TGTGCCAGCAGTGGTTCGGATACGCAGTATTTT. This translates into CASSGSDTQYF.

This clonotype came up a few times. The genes are TRBV15 and TRBJ2-1; D not resolved. V lost 5 bases and J lost 5, with 19 bases in between. The CDR3 extends over 16 amino acids. CDR1 is LNHNV, CDR2 YYDKDF, per germline (reference sequence). CDR3 sequence reads: CATSPRGVSRDNEQFF. As DNA, the CDR3 is TGTGCCACCAGCCCCCGAGGTGTGTCCAGAGACAATGAGCAGTTCTTC. The whole variable domain, filled in from reference TRBV15 and TRBJ2-1, reads DAMVIQNPRYQVTQFGKPVTLSCSQTLNHNVMYWYQQKSSQAPKLLFHYYDKDFNNEADTPDNFQSRRPNTSFCFLDIRSPGLGDTAMYLCATSPRGVSRDNEQFFGPGTRLTVL.

This clonotype showed up many times. The chain recombines TRBV5-1 with TRBJ2-1, with D possibly TRBD1 on 6 matching bases. Germline CDR1 SGHRS, CDR2 YFSETQ. V was shortened by 2 bases and J by 2 bases, with 8 bases between the two germline ends. The CDR3 contains 14 residues. CDR3: CASSLRDTYNEQFF. The CDR3 DNA is TGCGCCAGCAGCTTACGGGACACCTACAATGAGCAGTTCTTC.

Concerning this clonotype itself: At one boundary the junction diverges from the germline segment, which might be a read error. The rearrangement uses TRBV6-6 and TRBJ2-7; D may be TRBD1 (5 bases). CDR1 MNHNY and CDR2 SVGAGI come from the germline V gene (reference sequence). The CDR3 is 15 amino acids. In DNA, the CDR3 is TGTGCCAGCAGTCCCCGAACAGGTATAACCTACGAGCGGTACTTC. This codes for CASSPRTGITYERYF.

The chain links TRBV9 to TRBJ2-4; 7 bases map to TRBD2. With V trimmed by 2 bases and J by 15 bases, 14 bases remained unmatched. CDR3 length: 14 amino acids. Germline CDR1 SGDLS, CDR2 YYNGEE. This chain's CDR3 is CASSVGGSTDTRYF. The DNA of the CDR3 is TGTGCCAGCAGCGTCGGCGGGAGCACAGATACGCGGTACTTC.

This clonotype was counted between two and nine times. This chain joins TRBV7-2 and TRBJ1-4; 8 nucleotides match TRBD1. This CDR3 has 14 amino acids. Germline-derived CDR1 and CDR2 are SGHTA and FQGNSA. After removal of 6 bases from V and 8 bases from J, the junction contained 8 bases not matched to a gene. CDR3 sequence reads: CASRPSQGAEKLFF. CDR3 in DNA: TGTGCCAGCAGACCATCTCAGGGGGCGGAAAAACTGTTTTTT.

The V gene is TRBV29-1, the J gene TRBJ1-1; tentatively, D is TRBD1 (6 bases). V was trimmed by 7 bases and J by 8 bases, leaving 26 bases between them. The CDR3 is 15 residues long. Germline V lookup: CDR1 SQVTM, CDR2 ANQGSEA. DNA of the CDR3: TGCAGCGCAGTTCAGGGGCTATCTGGAGGAGCGGAAGCTTTCTTT. Protein product: CSAVQGLSGGAEAFF. The full variable domain, its missing parts supplied by reference TRBV29-1 and TRBJ1-1, is SAVISQKPSRDICQRGTSLTIQCQVDSQVTMMFWYRQQPGQSLTLIATANQGSEATYESGFVIDKFPISRPNLTFSTLTVSNMSPEDSSIYLCSAVQGLSGGAEAFFGQGTRLTVV.

The rearrangement uses TRBV11-2 and TRBJ2-1; the D call may be TRBD1 or TRBD2 (5 bases each). V dropped 2 bases and J dropped 8 bases, with 22 bases sitting between them. Looked up from germline, CDR1 is SGHAT and CDR2 is FQNNGV. The CDR3 length is 17 residues. The CDR3 DNA sequence: TGTGCCAGCAGCTTACGAACGGCGGGCAGGGCGACCGATGAGCAGTTCTTC. Amino acid sequence: CASSLRTAGRATDEQFF.

This clonotype came up a few times. J is TRBJ1-6 and V is TRBV4-1; TRBD1 aligns across 9 bases. CDR1 and CDR2 from the germline V gene are MGHRA and YSYEKL. This CDR3 spans 16 amino acids. The junction had 4 bases not matched to a gene; V was cut back by 3 bases and J by 4 bases. CDR3 coding DNA: TGCGCCAGCAGCCATCGGACAGGGGATTATAATTCACCCCTCCACTTT. Translation gives CASSHRTGDYNSPLHF.

This clonotype was observed a handful of times. This chain uses TRBV4-1 with TRBJ1-4; the match to TRBD1 covers 8 bases. Germline V gene sequence: CDR1 MGHRA, CDR2 YSYEKL. The ends lost 3 bases at V and 8 bases at J; junction bases unmatched: 8. The CDR3 length is 15 residues. CDR3 DNA sequence: TGCGCCAGCAGCCAGAGAGACAGGGGAATCGAAAAACTGTTTTTT. This codes for CASSQRDRGIEKLFF.

This rearrangement joins TRBV7-2 to TRBJ1-2; 12 positions agree with TRBD1. Trimming took 2 bases from V and 8 from J; bases not matched to a gene: 6. CDR1 and CDR2 (germline): SGHTA, FQGNSA. The CDR3 spans 15 residues. CDR3 DNA: TGTGCCAGCAGCTTAAGGGGACAGGGGGCTAGGGGCTACACCTTC. This codes for CASSLRGQGARGYTF.

J is TRBJ2-1 and V is TRBV20-1; 10 bases are a match to TRBD2. Looked up from germline, CDR1 is DFQATT and CDR2 is SNEGSKA (reference sequence). CDR3 length equals 14 residues. Unmatched junction bases numbered 2, after V lost 3 bases and J lost 3 bases. The CDR3 spells CSARGTSVYNEQFF. In DNA form, the CDR3 reads TGCAGTGCTAGGGGGACTAGCGTCTACAATGAGCAGTTCTTC.

The V call is TRBV12-5, the J call TRBJ2-3, with D uncertain. This CDR3 contains 12 residues. CDR1 LGHNT and CDR2 FRNRAP come from the germline V gene. The V gene lost 1 base and the J gene lost 6 bases, with 5 bases spanning the gap. This CDR3 is CASGLGEDTQYF. CDR3 DNA: TGTGCTAGTGGTTTGGGAGAGGATACGCAGTATTTT.

This chain uses TRBV29-1 with TRBJ1-2; maybe TRBD1 (5 bases). Germline V gives CDR1 SQVTM, CDR2 ANQGSEA. V was trimmed by 7 bases and J by 2 bases, leaving 14 bases between them. This CDR3 has 13 residues. CDR3 protein: CSAPSDINYGYTF. DNA of the CDR3: TGCAGCGCCCCTTCGGACATCAACTATGGCTACACCTTC. Complete variable domain (other parts from reference TRBV29-1 and TRBJ1-2): SAVISQKPSRDICQRGTSLTIQCQVDSQVTMMFWYRQQPGQSLTLIATANQGSEATYESGFVIDKFPISRPNLTFSTLTVSNMSPEDSSIYLCSAPSDINYGYTFGSGTRLTVV.

Many counts were recorded for this clonotype. This chain joins TRBV5-1 and TRBJ2-1; 12 nucleotides align to TRBD2. This CDR3 spans 15 amino acids. After removal of 4 bases from V and 7 bases from J, the junction contained 6 bases not matched to a gene. The germline gives CDR1 SGHRS, CDR2 YFSETQ. CDR3: CASSHLAGGHNEQFF. The DNA for the CDR3 is TGCGCCAGCAGCCATCTAGCGGGGGGGCATAATGAGCAGTTCTTC.

This clonotype was seen only once. One end of the junction fails to match germline, which may point to a read error. In DNA, the CDR3 is TGTGCCAGCAGCCAAGTCGGGACAGGTGGCCCCACAGGTACGCAGTATTTT. It encodes CASSQVGTGGPTGTQYF. The chain links TRBV4-2 to TRBJ2-3; 8 bases are shared with TRBD1. From germline, CDR1 is LGHNA and CDR2 YNFKEQ. CDR3 length equals 17 residues.

The chain combines TRBV6-2 or TRBV6-3 with TRBJ1-1; D not certain. Germline V gene data show CDR1 as MNHEY and CDR2 as SVGEGT. Deletions cut 4 bases from V and 5 bases from J, with 11 bases between. This CDR3 region has 13 residues. CDR3 residues: CASSSGPTTEAFF. In DNA, the CDR3 is TGTGCCAGCAGTTCCGGTCCAACGACTGAAGCTTTCTTT.

Details on this clonotype: Being one base from a much bigger clone, this may be a read error. CDR3 nucleotides: TGTGCCAGCAGTTCGCAAAACTTCTACGAGCGGTACTTC. It specifies CASSSQNFYERYF. J is TRBJ2-7 and V is TRBV28; D not resolved. CDR1 and CDR2 from the germline V gene are MDHEN and SYDVKM. The CDR3 length is 13 residues.

This clonotype was counted once. An end of the junction does not agree with germline; a read error may underlie this. The chain links TRBV30 to TRBJ1-4; D unclear. CDR3 length equals 12 residues. The germline CDR1 and CDR2 sequences are GTSNPN and SVGIG (reference sequence). The CDR3 nucleotides read TGTGCCTGGACGGACTGGGCTGAAAAACGGTTTTTT. Translating it yields CAWTDWAEKRFF.

The chain is built from TRBV5-1 and TRBJ2-5; 8 nucleotides agree with TRBD1. The J call may be faulty, since TRBJ2-7 better matches the DNA end. This CDR3 comprises 15 residues. Germline values: CDR1 SGHRS, CDR2 YFSETQ. In DNA form, the CDR3 reads TGCGCCAGCGAGAGGGGCCCGCAGGGGGCCAACGAGCAGTACTTC. Its protein is CASERGPQGANEQYF.

This clonotype was detected only a few times. J is TRBJ2-4 and V is TRBV21-1; the table gives TRBD2 as D, unverified against the DNA. Near its end, the DNA agrees better with TRBJ2-7, so the J call may be wrong. TRBV21-1 is given as a pseudogene. This CDR3 comprises 12 residues. The chain's CDR3 is CARGTRTYEQYF. For the CDR3, the DNA is TGTGCCAGAGGGACTAGGACCTACGAGCAGTACTTC.